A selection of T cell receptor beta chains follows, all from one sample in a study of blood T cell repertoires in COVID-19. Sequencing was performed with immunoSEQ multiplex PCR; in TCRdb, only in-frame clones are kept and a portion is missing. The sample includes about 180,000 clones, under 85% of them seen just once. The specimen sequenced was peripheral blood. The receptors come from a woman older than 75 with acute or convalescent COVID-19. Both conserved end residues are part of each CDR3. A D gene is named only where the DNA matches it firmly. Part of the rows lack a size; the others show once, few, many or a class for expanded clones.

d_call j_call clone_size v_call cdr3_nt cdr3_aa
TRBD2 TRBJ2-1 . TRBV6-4 TGTGCCAGCAGTGTGTTAGCGGGGGTAAACAATGAGCAGTTCTTC CASSVLAGVNNEQFF
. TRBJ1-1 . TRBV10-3 TGTGCCATCAGGGTGGAGGGGAGGGGGAACACTGAAGCTTTCTTT CAIRVEGRGNTEAFF
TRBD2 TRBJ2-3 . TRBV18 TGTGCCAGCTCACCACGGGCGACTAGCGGGAGGGCCGGTACGCAGTATTTT CASSPRATSGRAGTQYF
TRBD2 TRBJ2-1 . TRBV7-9 TGTGCCAGCAGCCGGACTAGCGGGAGTCGATCGGCCTACAATGAGCAGTTCTTC CASSRTSGSRSAYNEQFF
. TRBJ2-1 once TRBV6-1 TGTGCCAGCAGTGGTCTGAGGGCATTGAGCTCCTACAATGAGCAGTTCTTC CASSGLRALSSYNEQFF
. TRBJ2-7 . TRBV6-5 TGTGCCAGCAGTTACGGGGGGGAGCAGTACTTC CASSYGGEQYF
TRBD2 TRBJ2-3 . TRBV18 TGTGCCAGCTCACCATACGGGGGGGGAAACACAGATACGCAGTATTTT CASSPYGGGNTDTQYF
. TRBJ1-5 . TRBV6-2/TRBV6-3 TGTGCCAGCAGTTACGGGCGGGGCAACAATCAGCCCCAGCATTTT CASSYGRGNNQPQHF
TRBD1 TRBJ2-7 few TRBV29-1 TGCAGCGTTGTAGGGAAGGGGGCGGGTTTCGAGCAGTACTTC CSVVGKGAGFEQYF
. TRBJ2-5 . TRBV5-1 TGCGCCAGCAGCTTACTAGCTCGAGAGACCCAGTACTTC CASSLLARETQYF
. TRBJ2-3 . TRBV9 TGTGCCAGCAGCGCGGGGACAAGCACAGATACGCAGTATTTT CASSAGTSTDTQYF
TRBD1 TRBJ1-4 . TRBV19 TGTGCCAGTAGGGACAGGGGTCCTGGTGAAAAACTGTTTTTT CASRDRGPGEKLFF
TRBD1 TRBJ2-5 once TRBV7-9 TGTGCCAGCAGCTTAGCGGGAAGGGGGCTAGAGACCCAGTACTTC CASSLAGRGLETQYF
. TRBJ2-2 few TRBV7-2 TGTGCCAGCAGCCCTTTCTCCGTGAGAGCCGGGGAGCTGTTTTTT CASSPFSVRAGELFF
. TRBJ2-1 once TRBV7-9 TGTGCCAGCAGCCCTCCTAGCCCGAGCGCGTTCTTC CASSPPSPSAFF
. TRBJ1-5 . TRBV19 TGTGCCAGTAGTATAGGGAACTCACAGTCCAATCAGCCCCAGCATTTT CASSIGNSQSNQPQHF
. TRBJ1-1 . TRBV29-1 TGCAGCGTTGAAGGTGAGGGCAACGGGGAAGCTTTCTTT CSVEGEGNGEAFF
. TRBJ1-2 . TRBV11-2 TGTGCCAGCAGCCCCGGGGGAGGGCCGAACTATGGCTACACCTTC CASSPGGGPNYGYTF
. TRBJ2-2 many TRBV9 TGTGCCAGCAGCGGACCGACAGGGAACACCGGGGAGCTGTTTTTT CASSGPTGNTGELFF
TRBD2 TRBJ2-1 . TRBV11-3 TGTGCCAGCAGCTTAGTAGGCCTAGCGGGGGTAGGAGAGCAGTTCTTC CASSLVGLAGVGEQFF
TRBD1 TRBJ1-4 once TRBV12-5 TGTGCTAGTGGGGCTACAGGGGTCGGGGCAACTAATGAAAAACTGTTTTTT CASGATGVGATNEKLFF
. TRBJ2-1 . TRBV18 TGTGCCAGCTCACCAGAACCGAGGGATGAGCAGTTCTTC CASSPEPRDEQFF
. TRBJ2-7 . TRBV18 TGTGCCAGCTCACCTTCCCTGGACTCCTCTTACGAGCAGTACTTC CASSPSLDSSYEQYF